This T cell receptor (beta chain) is from a study of T cells in localized non-small cell lung cancer. The study's findings and limits: Uninvolved adjacent lung showed peak T cell clonality, exceeding tumor. Higher blood T cell density tracked longer overall survival. Appearing in adjacent lung were a median about 60 of the top 100 tumor clones.

Clones were sequenced by immunoSEQ multiplex PCR, and TCRdb holds only the in-frame ones, with some missing. The repertoire consists of under 70,000 clones, with roughly 89% occurring once and the leading ten covering about 5.6%. Comment on this clone: Its antigen is unidentified.

V was pared by 4 bases and J by 4 bases, with 7 bases of the junction left unmatched. The CDR3 sequence is 15 residues long. Germline CDR1 and CDR2: MNHEY and SVGAGI. V gene TRBV6-5 combines with J gene TRBJ2-5, with 9 bases that match TRBD1. The specimen comprised peripheral blood, sampled before any cancer treatment. This clonotype was sampled from a woman aged 40-69 years with stage I lung adenocarcinoma. CDR3 loop: CASSSQGAQVETQYF. The CDR3 DNA sequence: TGTGCCAGCAGTTCACAGGGGGCGCAGGTAGAGACCCAGTACTTC.